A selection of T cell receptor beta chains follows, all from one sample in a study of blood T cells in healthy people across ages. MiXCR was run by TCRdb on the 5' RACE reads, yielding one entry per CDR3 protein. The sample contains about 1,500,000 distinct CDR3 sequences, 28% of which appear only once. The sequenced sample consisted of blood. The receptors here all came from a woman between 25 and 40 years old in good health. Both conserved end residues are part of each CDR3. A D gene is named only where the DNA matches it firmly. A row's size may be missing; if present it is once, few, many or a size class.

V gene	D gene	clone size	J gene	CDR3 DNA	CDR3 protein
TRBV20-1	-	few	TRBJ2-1	TGCAGTGCTAGAGGGAGAAGCGGTACCTACAATGAGCAGTTCTTC	CSARGRSGTYNEQFF
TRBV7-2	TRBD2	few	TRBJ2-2	TGTGCCAGCAGCGATCCGGGACTAGCGGGGATTGGGACCGGGGAGCCGTTTTTT	CASSDPGLAGIGTGEPFF
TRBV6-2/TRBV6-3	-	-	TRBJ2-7	TGTGCCAGCAGCCGACCCTCTCGCGGCGAACTCTACGAGCAGTACTTC	CASSRPSRGELYEQYF
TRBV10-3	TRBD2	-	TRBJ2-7	TGTGCCATCAGTGGGACTAGTGGCTACGAGCAGTACTTC	CAISGTSGYEQYF
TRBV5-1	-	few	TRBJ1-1	TGCGCCAGCAGCTTTCGTTGGTCGGACACTGAAGCTTTCTTT	CASSFRWSDTEAFF
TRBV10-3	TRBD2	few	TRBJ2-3	TGTGCCATCAGTGGGGGGGGTACGCAGTATTTT	CAISGGGTQYF
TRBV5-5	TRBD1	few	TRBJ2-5	TGTGCCAGCAGCCCGTCGGGACAGGGGGGAGAGACCCAGTACTTC	CASSPSGQGGETQYF
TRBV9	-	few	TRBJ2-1	TGTGCCAGCAGCGGCTGGGGGGGGCAACTTAATGAGCAGTTCTTC	CASSGWGGQLNEQFF
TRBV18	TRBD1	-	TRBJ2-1	TGTGTCAGCTCACCGGGACAGGGAGCGGATGAGCAGTTCTTC	CVSSPGQGADEQFF
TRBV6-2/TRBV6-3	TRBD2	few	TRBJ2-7	TGTGCCAGCAGTTACTCCAAGGCCGGGGGGGCCGGGTACTTC	CASSYSKAGGAGYF
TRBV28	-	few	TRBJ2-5	TGTGCCAGCAGAAACCAATACCAAGGGGTTCAAGAGACCCAGTACTTC	CASRNQYQGVQETQYF
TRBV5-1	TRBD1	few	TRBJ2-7	TGCGCCAGCAGCCCACGGACAGGGGGCCTCTACGAGCAGTACTTC	CASSPRTGGLYEQYF
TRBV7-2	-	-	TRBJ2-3	TGTGCCAGCAGCTATTACTCCACAGATACGCAGTATTTT	CASSYYSTDTQYF
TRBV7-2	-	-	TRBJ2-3	TGTGCCAGCAGCTTAGGGGGGACCTTCACAGATACGCAGTATTTT	CASSLGGTFTDTQYF
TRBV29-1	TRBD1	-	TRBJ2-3	TGCAGCGTTACAGGGGGATTAAGTAGCACAGATACGCAGTATTTT	CSVTGGLSSTDTQYF
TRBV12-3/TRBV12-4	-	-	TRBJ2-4	TGTGCCAGCAGTCGGGAGAGGATGAGAAACATTCAGTACTTC	CASSRERMRNIQYF
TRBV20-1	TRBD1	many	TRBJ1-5	TGCAGTGCTAGAGGTTTTCAGGGGGCGGGTCAGCCCCAGCATTTT	CSARGFQGAGQPQHF
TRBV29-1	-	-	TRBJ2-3	TGCAGCGTTGAAACGGTCGGCACAGATACGCAGTATTTT	CSVETVGTDTQYF
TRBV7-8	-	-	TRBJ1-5	TGTGCCAGCAGCCCCCGTCGCCCCCCGGGACAGCCCCAGCATTTT	CASSPRRPPGQPQHF
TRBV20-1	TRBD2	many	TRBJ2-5	TGCAGTGCTACCCGCGGGGGGGTACAAGAGACCCAGTACTTC	CSATRGGVQETQYF
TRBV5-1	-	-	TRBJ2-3	TGCGCCAGCAGGAGAATAGGGGGGGCTTGGGATACGCAGTATTTT	CASRRIGGAWDTQYF
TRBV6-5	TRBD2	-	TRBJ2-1	TGTGCCAGCAGTTACTCGGGGCTAGCGGGGAGCTCCTATCACAATGAGCAGTTCTTC	CASSYSGLAGSSYHNEQFF
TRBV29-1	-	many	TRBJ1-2	TGCAGCGTTGCGGGGGGCGATGGCTACACCTTC	CSVAGGDGYTF
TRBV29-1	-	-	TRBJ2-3	TGCAGCGTTCCCGAAGCCGCAGATACGCAGTATTTT	CSVPEAADTQYF
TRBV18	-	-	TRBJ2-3	TGTGCCAGCTCTCCGATTCCTATCACAGATACACAGTATTTT	CASSPIPITDTQYF
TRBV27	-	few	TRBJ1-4	TGTGCCAGCAGTTTAATTCCAGGGTCCGAAAAACTGTTTTTT	CASSLIPGSEKLFF
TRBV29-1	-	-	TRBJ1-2	TGCAGCGTTGAAGAGGGGGCTGAGGCGTTCGGTGGCTACACCTTC	CSVEEGAEAFGGYTF
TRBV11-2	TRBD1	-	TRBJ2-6	TGTGCCAGCAGGCCAACAGGGGTCAGCATTGGGGCCAACGTCCTGACTTTC	CASRPTGVSIGANVLTF
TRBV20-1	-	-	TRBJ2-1	TGCAGTGCTACCCGACTAGTACGCAATGAGCAGTTCTTC	CSATRLVRNEQFF
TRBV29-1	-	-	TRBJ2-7	TGCAGCGTTGTGGGGAGGGAAGGGGGCACGGCACGGGAGCAGTACTTC	CSVVGREGGTAREQYF
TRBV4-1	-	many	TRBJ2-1	TGCGCCAGCAGCCACGCTAGCTCCCGTTACAATGAGCAGTTCTTC	CASSHASSRYNEQFF
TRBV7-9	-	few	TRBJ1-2	TGTGCCAACAGCTTAGGGCCATTCTATGGCTACACCTTC	CANSLGPFYGYTF
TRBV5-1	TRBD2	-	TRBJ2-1	TGCTCCAGCAGCCTTAGCGGGGGGGACCACAATGAGCAGTTCTTC	CSSSLSGGDHNEQFF
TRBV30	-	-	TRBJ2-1	TGTGCCTGGAGACCAAGTGGGGGCTCCTACAATGAGCAGTTCTTC	CAWRPSGGSYNEQFF
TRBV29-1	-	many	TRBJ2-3	TGCAGCGTTCTAAGGCCCACTAGCACAGATACGCAGTATTTT	CSVLRPTSTDTQYF
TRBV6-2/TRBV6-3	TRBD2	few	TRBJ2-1	TGTGCCAGCAGTTACTCTCGCGGGAGGGCCTACAATGAGCAGTTCTTC	CASSYSRGRAYNEQFF
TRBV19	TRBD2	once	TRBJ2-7	TGTGCCAGTAGTGATGGGACTAGTTGCGACGAGCAGTACTTC	CASSDGTSCDEQYF
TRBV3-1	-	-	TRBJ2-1	TGTGCCAGCAGCCAAGGGGCTCAAGAGACCCAGTTCTTC	CASSQGAQETQFF
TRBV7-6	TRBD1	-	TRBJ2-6	TGTGCCAGCAGCCCCCGGGACAGGGGAATTTGGGCCAACGTCCTGACTTTC	CASSPRDRGIWANVLTF
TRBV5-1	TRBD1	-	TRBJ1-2	TGCGCCAGCAGCTTCGACAGGGCCCTCTATGGCTACACCTTC	CASSFDRALYGYTF
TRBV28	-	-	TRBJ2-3	TGTGCCAGCAGTTTAAGGGGAGCCCGATCTGCAGATACGCAGTATTTT	CASSLRGARSADTQYF
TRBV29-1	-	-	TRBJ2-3	TGCAGCGTTCTTCGGGGGACAGATACGCAGTATTTT	CSVLRGTDTQYF
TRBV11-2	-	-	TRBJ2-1	TGTGCCAGCAGAGTAAACAGGGACTCGGGTGATGAGCAGTTCTTC	CASRVNRDSGDEQFF
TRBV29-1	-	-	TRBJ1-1	TGCAGCGTTGGAGGTAAACGTAGGTCCACTGAAGCTTTCTTT	CSVGGKRRSTEAFF
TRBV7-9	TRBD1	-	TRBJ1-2	TGTGCCACCCTTGGGACAGGGGGGATTCGCTACACCTTC	CATLGTGGIRYTF
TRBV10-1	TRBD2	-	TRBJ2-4	TGCGCCAGCAGTGAGGGTACTAGCGGGAACAATGAGCAGTACTTC	CASSEGTSGNNEQYF
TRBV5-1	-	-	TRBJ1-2	TGCGCCAGCAGCTTAACACAGGGATTCGATGGCTACACCTTC	CASSLTQGFDGYTF
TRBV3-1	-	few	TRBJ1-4	TGTGCCAGCAGCCTCCGCCGTCCGCCGGGTGAAAAACTGTTTTTT	CASSLRRPPGEKLFF